These 20 T cell receptor beta chains originate from one sample sequenced in a study of shared clonotypes between healthy human individuals. The table came from immunoSEQ multiplex PCR; TCRdb's copy has only in-frame clones and leaves some out. The sample comprises a few million clones, around nine tenths of which are singletons, and more than 0.12% rests with the top ten. Source material: naive CD4+ T cells sorted from blood. Specified subset: CD45RA+ positively selected. All receptors come from a young man in good health.

The rearrangement links TRBV5-1 to TRBJ2-3, with D unresolved. Trimming cost V 0 bases and J 6 bases, with 8 bases left between them. CDR3 length equals 13 residues. Germline CDR1 and CDR2: SGHRS and YFSETQ. For the CDR3, the DNA is TGCGCCAGCAGCTTGGAGATGCTCGATACGCAGTATTTT. It yields the protein CASSLEMLDTQYF.

This clone was picked up a small number of times. This chain links TRBV14 with TRBJ2-5, with 11 bases identical to TRBD2. V gave up 0 bases and J gave up 3 bases; unmatched junction bases: 3. Germline V lookup: CDR1 SGHDN, CDR2 FVKESK. The CDR3 covers 16 residues. CDR3 DNA: TGTGCCAGCAGCCAAGAGCTGACTAGCGGGAAAGAGACCCAGTACTTC. It encodes CASSQELTSGKETQYF.

Regarding this clone: Other nucleotide sequences in the sample specify the same CDR3. This chain joins TRBV27 and TRBJ1-3; 9 bases line up with TRBD1. Per germline, CDR1 MNHEY and CDR2 SMNVEV (reference sequence). J was trimmed by 4 bases and V by 5 bases; bases with no gene match: 3. The CDR3 length is 14 residues. CDR3: CASSRTGVGNTIYF. In DNA form, the CDR3 reads TGTGCCAGCAGTAGGACAGGGGTCGGAAACACCATATATTTT.

This clone was seen just once. The chain is built from TRBV2 and TRBJ2-7; weak D call: TRBD2 (7 bases). The CDR3 has 13 residues. Germline values: CDR1 SNHLY, CDR2 FYNNEI. V lost 8 bases and J 6 bases, leaving 17 bases between the germline ends. This chain's CDR3 is CASGGAFTGEQYF. The CDR3 nucleotides read TGTGCCAGCGGGGGGGCCTTCACGGGCGAGCAGTACTTC.

The rearrangement uses TRBV11-1 and TRBJ2-7; the match to TRBD1 covers 7 bases. V trimming: 5 bases; J trimming: 5 bases; junction bases outside the gene matches: 9. Germline V gene sequence: CDR1 SGHAT, CDR2 FQDESV (reference sequence). There are 14 residues in the CDR3. CDR3 DNA: TGTGCCAGCAGCCCTCCGGGACAGTGGAACGAGCAGTACTTC. It yields the protein CASSPPGQWNEQYF.

On this clone itself: The same CDR3 is also encoded by other DNA sequences in this sample. The J gene is TRBJ2-1, the V gene TRBV7-2; 8 bases agree with TRBD2. The CDR3 loop spans 14 amino acids. V gave up 5 bases and J gave up 8 bases; unmatched junction bases: 8. CDR1 is SGHTA and CDR2 is FQGNSA in the germline V gene. CDR3: CASSRGLAGDEQFF. The CDR3 DNA is TGTGCCAGCAGCAGAGGACTAGCAGGCGATGAGCAGTTCTTC.

J is TRBJ2-1 and V is TRBV29-1, with D unresolved. The CDR3 runs 14 residues. Germline assignment: CDR1 SQVTM and CDR2 ANQGSEA. V was clipped by 4 bases and J by 5 bases, with 15 bases between them. The CDR3, as DNA: TGCAGCGTTGCTCGCCGTCTTGGGGACAATGAGCAGTTCTTC. It translates to CSVARRLGDNEQFF.

As regards this clone: This sample includes further DNA sequences coding for the same CDR3. The V call is TRBV5-1, the J call TRBJ1-4; no clear D. The V gene's germline CDR1 is SGHRS and CDR2 YFSETQ. With 0 bases removed from V and 4 bases from J, the gap between germline ends came to 7 bases. CDR3 size: 14 residues. Here the CDR3 DNA reads TGCGCCAGCAGCTTGGAGGGAAATAATGAAAAACTGTTTTTT. It specifies CASSLEGNNEKLFF.

This chain connects TRBV2 to TRBJ2-4, with 7 positions matching TRBD2. The germline V gene has CDR1 SNHLY and CDR2 FYNNEI. The CDR3 is made up of 14 amino acids. J lost 5 bases, V lost 7 bases, and 8 bases had no gene match. CDR3 residues: CASTAGTNQNIQYF. The CDR3 nucleotides are TGTGCCAGCACCGCCGGGACTAACCAAAACATTCAGTACTTC.

The gene calls are TRBV15 and TRBJ2-2; no reliable D call. Germline CDR1 and CDR2: LNHNV and YYDKDF (reference sequence). CDR3 length: 15 residues. V was clipped by 5 bases and J by 3 bases, with 13 bases between them. DNA of the CDR3: TGTGCCACCAGCTCTGGCGGATGGGACACCGGGGAGCTGTTTTTT. Protein sequence: CATSSGGWDTGELFF.

Here the CDR3 reads CASSLETGTPGNTEAFF. The CDR3 DNA follows: TGTGCCAGCTCACTGGAAACCGGGACACCCGGGAACACTGAAGCTTTCTTT. The V and J genes are TRBV18 and TRBJ1-1; possibly TRBD1 for D (6 bases). Trimming shortened V by 4 bases and J by 1 base, and 19 bases separated the two germline ends. Germline-derived CDR1 and CDR2 are KGHSH and LQKENI. The CDR3 spans 17 residues.

The chain combines TRBV28 with TRBJ2-5; TRBD1 agrees at 7 bases. The DNA end favors TRBJ2-7, so the J call may be wrong. The CDR3 extends over 15 amino acids. Germline V gene lookup returns CDR1 MDHEN and CDR2 SYDVKM. As DNA, the CDR3 is TGTGCCAGCAGTTTATCACGTCCAGGGGGTTACGAGCAGTACTTC. The encoded protein is CASSLSRPGGYEQYF.

This clone was detected only once. The CDR3 nucleotides are TGTGCCAGTAGTACCACTAGCGTGCCCTACGAGCAGTACTTC. Its protein product is CASSTTSVPYEQYF. The chain has TRBV19 and TRBJ2-7, with TRBD2 matching over 7 bases. V shed 4 bases, J shed 2 bases, and the junction held 5 bases outside the gene matches. CDR3 length: 14 residues. CDR1 and CDR2 (germline): LNHDA, SQIVND (reference sequence).

The chain combines TRBV5-1 with TRBJ2-2; 11 positions match TRBD1. The CDR3 contains 15 residues. Germline V gene lookup returns CDR1 SGHRS and CDR2 YFSETQ. After removal of 4 bases from V and 7 bases from J, the junction contained 6 bases not matched to a gene. Here the CDR3 DNA reads TGCGCCAGCAGCCAAGGACAGGGGGCTGACGGGGAGCTGTTTTTT. Its protein product is CASSQGQGADGELFF.

The V and J genes are TRBV14 and TRBJ2-6; 8 bases fit TRBD1. Germline V gene sequence: CDR1 SGHDN, CDR2 FVKESK. V gave up 4 bases and J gave up 0 bases; unmatched junction bases: 5. This CDR3 spans 17 amino acids. In DNA, the CDR3 is TGTGCCAGCAGCCCCCGGACAGGGAGCTCTGGGGCCAACGTCCTGACTTTC. It specifies CASSPRTGSSGANVLTF.

CDR3 DNA: TGTGCCAGTGCCCGGAAGTGGGCCTGGGATACGCAGTATTTT. Translation gives CASARKWAWDTQYF. This sequence joins TRBV19 and TRBJ2-3; D gene uncertain. The germline gives CDR1 LNHDA, CDR2 SQIVND (reference sequence). The CDR3 sequence is 14 residues long. The V and J ends lost 8 bases and 6 bases respectively, with 18 bases between them.

In nucleotides, the CDR3 is TGTGCCAGCAGACAGGGATTGAACACTGAAGCTTTCTTT. Residues: CASRQGLNTEAFF. The chain employs TRBV5-6 and TRBJ1-1; D may be TRBD1 (6 bases). Germline CDR1 is SGHDT and CDR2 is YYEEEE. The germline V and J ends were trimmed by 5 bases and 0 bases, with 8 bases remaining between them. The CDR3 has 13 amino acids.

This rearrangement joins TRBV5-8 to TRBJ2-7; 8 nucleotides line up with TRBD2. Germline V CDR1 and CDR2: SGHTS, YDEGEE. V lost 4 bases, J lost 2 bases, and 8 bases stayed unmatched. There are 15 residues in the CDR3. The CDR3 is CASSPYSGAAYEQYF. DNA for the CDR3: TGTGCCAGCAGCCCTTATAGCGGGGCGGCCTACGAGCAGTACTTC.

The J gene is TRBJ1-1, the V gene TRBV5-4; 12 positions match TRBD1. V lost 3 bases, J lost 0 bases, and 6 bases stayed unmatched. Germline CDR1 SGHNT, CDR2 YYREEE (reference sequence). The CDR3 runs to 17 residues. The CDR3 DNA reads TGTGCCAGCAGCTGGGGGGGACAGGGGGCCATGAACACTGAAGCTTTCTTT. It yields the protein CASSWGGQGAMNTEAFF.

This chain connects TRBV2 to TRBJ2-1; 9 bases map to TRBD1. Losses at the gene ends were 5 bases for V and 6 bases for J; bases not matched to a gene: 2. Germline CDR1 and CDR2: SNHLY and FYNNEI. The CDR3 extends over 13 amino acids. The CDR3 protein is CASSLDRGNEQFF. In nucleotides, the CDR3 is TGTGCCAGCAGTCTGGACAGGGGCAATGAGCAGTTCTTC.